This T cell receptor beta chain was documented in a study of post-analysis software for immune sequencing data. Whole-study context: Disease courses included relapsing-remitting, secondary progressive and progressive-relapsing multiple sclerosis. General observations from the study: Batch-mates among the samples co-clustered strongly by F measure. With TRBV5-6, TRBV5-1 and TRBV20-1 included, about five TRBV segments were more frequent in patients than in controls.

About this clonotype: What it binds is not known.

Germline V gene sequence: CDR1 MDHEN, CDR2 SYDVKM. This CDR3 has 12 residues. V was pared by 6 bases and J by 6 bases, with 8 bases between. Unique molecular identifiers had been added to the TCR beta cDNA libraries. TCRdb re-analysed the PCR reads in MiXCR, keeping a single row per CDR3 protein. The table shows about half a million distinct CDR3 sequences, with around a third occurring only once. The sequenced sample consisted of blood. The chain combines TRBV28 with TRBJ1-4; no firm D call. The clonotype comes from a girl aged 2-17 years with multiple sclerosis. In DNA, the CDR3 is TGTGCCAGCAGGCAGAGGGATGAAAAACTGTTTTTT. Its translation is CASRQRDEKLFF.